The 26 T cell receptor beta chains below all came from one sample that was sequenced in a study of cytomegalovirus exposure and HLA in healthy donors. PCR was performed using 60 Vbeta and 13 Jbeta primers. The assay was immunoSEQ multiplex PCR, and TCRdb's table has in-frame clones only and misses some. The table includes approximately 52,000 clones, 55% to 85% detected once. Sequencing was carried out using PBMCs. The origin of the receptors is a man aged 40-50 years in good health and CMV-seropositive.

The chain joins TRBV6-5 to TRBJ2-5; a possible D gene is TRBD1 (5 bases). V was cut by 2 bases and J by 3 bases, with 16 bases left in between. This CDR3 contains 16 residues. The germline V gene encodes CDR1 MNHEY and CDR2 SVGAGI. The CDR3 region has the DNA TGTGCCAGCAGTTACGGGGCAAGGAGATGGAAAGAGACCCAGTACTTC. This translates into CASSYGARRWKETQYF.

This clone was detected only a few times. The J gene is TRBJ1-6, the V gene TRBV2, with D possibly TRBD1 on 5 matching bases. CDR1 is SNHLY and CDR2 is FYNNEI in the germline V gene. The ends were cut back, 6 bases at V and 2 bases at J, with 11 bases in the middle. CDR3 length equals 15 residues. This chain's CDR3 is CASSRGKTYNSPLHF. The CDR3 region has the DNA TGTGCCAGCAGCCGGGGGAAAACCTATAATTCACCCCTCCACTTT.

The gene calls are TRBV2 and TRBJ2-2; TRBD1 aligns across 10 bases. The germline V gene has CDR1 SNHLY and CDR2 FYNNEI. Unmatched junction bases numbered 10, after V lost 8 bases and J lost 7 bases. The CDR3 is made up of 15 amino acids. The CDR3 loop reads CASHRDRGSGGELFF. The CDR3 DNA reads as TGTGCCAGCCACCGGGACAGGGGCTCTGGCGGGGAGCTGTTTTTT.

The V gene is TRBV28, the J gene TRBJ1-4; 7 bases line up with TRBD1. The V gene's germline CDR1 is MDHEN and CDR2 SYDVKM. With V trimmed by 4 bases and J by 1 base, 3 bases remained unmatched. The length of the CDR3 is 15 residues. This chain's CDR3 is CASSSQGETNEKLFF. Here the CDR3 DNA reads TGTGCCAGCAGTTCCCAGGGGGAAACTAATGAAAAACTGTTTTTT.

The chain combines TRBV29-1 with TRBJ2-1, with 8 bases identical to TRBD2. The CDR3 contains 14 residues. Germline V gene lookup returns CDR1 SQVTM and CDR2 ANQGSEA. CDR3 residues: CSATGGGTYNEQFF. In DNA, the CDR3 is TGCAGTGCCACGGGCGGGGGGACCTACAATGAGCAGTTCTTC.

This clone has a handful of counts. This sequence joins TRBV29-1 and TRBJ1-2; unclear D gene. The ends were cut back, 7 bases at V and 2 bases at J, with 8 bases in the middle. The CDR3 has 11 residues. The germline V gene encodes CDR1 SQVTM and CDR2 ANQGSEA. The CDR3 coding sequence is TGCAGCGCTACAGAAAACTATGGCTACACCTTC. Its translation: CSATENYGYTF. Together with reference TRBV29-1 and TRBJ1-2, the CDR3 gives the full variable domain: SAVISQKPSRDICQRGTSLTIQCQVDSQVTMMFWYRQQPGQSLTLIATANQGSEATYESGFVIDKFPISRPNLTFSTLTVSNMSPEDSSIYLCSATENYGYTFGSGTRLTVV.

J is TRBJ2-1 and V is TRBV29-1, with D tentatively TRBD1 (5 bases). V was clipped by 7 bases and J by 7 bases, with 17 bases between them. The CDR3 has 13 amino acids. Germline CDR1 and CDR2: SQVTM and ANQGSEA. CDR3 nucleotides: TGCAGCGCGGGCCCCAGGGATGGGAATGAGCAGTTCTTC. This translates into CSAGPRDGNEQFF.

The CDR3 bases are TGCGCCAGCAGTGAGAACAGGGCCTATGGCTACACCTTC. Its protein is CASSENRAYGYTF. The chain has TRBV10-1 and TRBJ1-2; D is perhaps TRBD1 (6 bases). The CDR3 is 13 residues long. Trimming left V 2 bases short and J 4 bases short, with 8 bases between. Germline CDR1 and CDR2: WNHNN and SYGVQD (reference sequence).

The sample holds one count of this clone. V gene TRBV9 combines with J gene TRBJ2-6, with D possibly TRBD1 on 5 matching bases. The CDR3 totals 17 residues. The germline V and J ends were trimmed by 5 bases and 0 bases, with 15 bases remaining between them. Per the germline V gene, CDR1 is SGDLS and CDR2 is YYNGEE. The CDR3 DNA is TGTGCCAGCAGTTCCAGAAAGGGGTTCTCTGGGGCCAACGTCCTGACTTTC. It specifies CASSSRKGFSGANVLTF. Based on the CDR3 plus reference TRBV9 and TRBJ2-6, the full variable domain is DSGVTQTPKHLITATGQRVTLRCSPRSGDLSVYWYQQSLDQGLQFLIQYYNGEERAKGNILERFSAQQFPDLHSELNLSSLELGDSALYFCASSSRKGFSGANVLTFGAGSRLTVL.

In this sample, this clone turned up a few times. Other DNA sequences in this specimen translate into the identical CDR3. The chain combines TRBV2 with TRBJ2-1; D is undetermined. The CDR3 has 11 residues. Trimming shortened V by 6 bases and J by 3 bases, and 3 bases separated the two germline ends. Germline V gene data show CDR1 as SNHLY and CDR2 as FYNNEI. CDR3: CASSLYNEQFF. The CDR3 nucleotides are TGTGCCAGCAGCCTCTACAATGAGCAGTTCTTC.

The chain carries TRBV5-1 and TRBJ1-2; D remains unclear. V was cut by 3 bases and J by 1 base, with 7 bases left in between. The CDR3 is 13 amino acids. Germline V gene data show CDR1 as SGHRS and CDR2 as YFSETQ. CDR3 loop: CASSSGDNYGYTF. In nucleotides, the CDR3 is TGCGCCAGCAGCTCCGGGGATAACTATGGCTACACCTTC.

The chain is built from TRBV30 and TRBJ1-3, with D possibly being TRBD1 (6 bases). Germline V CDR1 and CDR2: GTSNPN, SVGIG (reference sequence). Trimming took 0 bases from V and 2 from J, leaving 14 bases between them. CDR3 length: 16 amino acids. CDR3 residues: CAWSVPYTGTGNTIYF. CDR3 DNA sequence: TGTGCCTGGAGTGTACCCTATACAGGGACTGGAAACACCATATATTTT.

The J gene is TRBJ2-7, the V gene TRBV5-1; D perhaps matches TRBD1 (6 bases). The CDR3 has 14 residues. The V end lost 1 base, the J end lost 2 bases, and 10 bases lay between the germline ends. Germline CDR1 SGHRS, CDR2 YFSETQ. The CDR3: CASSLITGPYEQYF. The DNA of the CDR3 is TGCGCCAGCAGCTTGATTACAGGGCCCTACGAGCAGTACTTC. The entire variable domain, with the rest obtained from reference TRBV5-1 and TRBJ2-7, is as follows: KAGVTQTPRYLIKTRGQQVTLSCSPISGHRSVSWYQQTPGQGLQFLFEYFSETQRNKGNFPGRFSGRQFSNSRSEMNVSTLELGDSALYLCASSLITGPYEQYFGPGTRLTVT.

The V call is TRBV4-1, the J call TRBJ1-4; D is unresolved. Germline-derived CDR1 and CDR2 are MGHRA and YSYEKL. Trimming took off 1 base at V and 8 bases at J, with 14 bases between the two ends. This CDR3 is 15 amino acids long. This CDR3 is CASSQGKASGEKLFF. The CDR3 DNA sequence: TGCGCCAGCAGCCAAGGCAAGGCTTCGGGGGAAAAACTGTTTTTT.

This clone was seen only a few times. The gene calls are TRBV4-3 and TRBJ1-1; D gene unclear. V gave up 1 base and J gave up 6 bases, with 12 bases separating them. CDR1 and CDR2 (germline): LGHNA, YSLEER. The CDR3 extends over 14 amino acids. CDR3 nucleotide sequence: TGCGCCAGCAGCCAAGTGCGGAGTCCCCCTGAAGCTTTCTTT. This gives the protein CASSQVRSPPEAFF.

This clone appeared a few times. The J gene is TRBJ2-7, the V gene TRBV21-1; the D segment call TRBD2 is taken from the table without a DNA check. TRBV21-1 is a recognized pseudogene. This CDR3 is built from 16 residues. CDR3 sequence: CASSKEEVRVRYEQYF. The DNA for the CDR3 is TGTGCCAGCAGCAAAGAAGAGGTGAGGGTGAGATACGAGCAGTACTTC.

This rearrangement joins TRBV5-6 to TRBJ2-7, with TRBD2 matching 9 bases. After removal of 4 bases from V and 6 bases from J, the junction contained 8 bases not matched to a gene. Germline loops: CDR1 SGHDT, CDR2 YYEEEE. The CDR3 loop spans 14 amino acids. The CDR3 DNA follows: TGTGCCAGCAGCACGGGCGGGGGGGCCCCCGAGCAGTACTTC. Residues: CASSTGGGAPEQYF.

The V and J genes are TRBV9 and TRBJ1-2; D not resolved. Germline V gives CDR1 SGDLS, CDR2 YYNGEE. V was trimmed by 3 bases and J by 3 bases, leaving 12 bases between them. The length of the CDR3 is 14 residues. The CDR3: CASSASGGYYGYTF. In nucleotides, the CDR3 is TGTGCCAGCAGCGCCTCCGGAGGATACTATGGCTACACCTTC.

The chain uses TRBV5-8 and TRBJ2-1; 8 bases align to TRBD1. This CDR3 has 13 amino acids. CDR1 and CDR2 (germline): SGHTS, YDEGEE. Unmatched junction bases numbered 3, after V lost 3 bases and J lost 7 bases. Here the CDR3 reads CASSSDRANEQFF. The CDR3 region has the DNA TGTGCCAGCAGCTCGGACAGGGCAAATGAGCAGTTCTTC.

Only a few counts were recorded for this clone. The chain joins TRBV6-4 to TRBJ1-6; 8 bases map to TRBD1. The germline gives CDR1 MRHNA, CDR2 SNTAGT. The V segment lost 6 bases and the J segment 10 bases; nucleotides outside the gene matches: 8. This CDR3 comprises 14 residues. CDR3 amino acids: CASSLDREGSPLHF. CDR3 in DNA: TGTGCCAGCAGCTTGGACAGGGAAGGATCACCCCTCCACTTT.

The rearrangement joins TRBV7-2 to TRBJ2-5, with TRBD1 identical over 7 bases. From germline, CDR1 is SGHTA and CDR2 FQGNSA. The CDR3 runs 15 residues. Trimming took 1 base from V and 2 from J; bases not matched to a gene: 4. CDR3 coding DNA: TGTGCCAGCAGCTTAGTGGGACAGCCACAAGAGACCCAGTACTTC. It yields the protein CASSLVGQPQETQYF.

The CDR3 DNA sequence: TGTGCCAGCAGCTCAGGGACTAATGAAAAACTGTTTTTT. Translated: CASSSGTNEKLFF. The rearrangement links TRBV28 to TRBJ1-4; D possibly corresponds to TRBD1 (5 bases). Germline assignment: CDR1 MDHEN and CDR2 SYDVKM. The CDR3 length is 13 residues. V lost 6 bases and J 2 bases, leaving 7 bases between the germline ends. The complete variable domain, with remaining parts taken from reference TRBV28 and TRBJ1-4, reads DVKVTQSSRYLVKRTGEKVFLECVQDMDHENMFWYRQDPGLGLRLIYFSYDVKMKEKGDIPEGYSVSREKKERFSLILESASTNQTSMYLCASSSGTNEKLFFGSGTQLSVL.

The chain uses TRBV5-1 and TRBJ2-7, with TRBD1 matching 8 bases. Trimming took 1 base from V and 1 from J; bases not matched to a gene: 7. This CDR3 contains 16 residues. Germline-derived CDR1 and CDR2 are SGHRS and YFSETQ. The CDR3 DNA sequence: TGCGCCAGCAGCTTGATAGACAGGGGAACTTCCTACGAGCAGTACTTC. Translating gives CASSLIDRGTSYEQYF.

The V and J genes are TRBV7-2 and TRBJ2-6, with TRBD1 matching over 9 bases. CDR1 is SGHTA, CDR2 FQGNSA, per germline. V shed 6 bases, J shed 0 bases, and the junction held 3 bases outside the gene matches. The length of the CDR3 is 16 residues. CDR3 DNA: TGTGCCAGCAGGACAGGGGGGCCCTCTGGGGCCAACGTCCTGACTTTC. It specifies CASRTGGPSGANVLTF.

The chain joins TRBV5-1 to TRBJ1-1; TRBD1 agrees at 8 bases. V shed 3 bases and J 6 bases; nucleotides not matched to a gene: 10. Germline V lookup: CDR1 SGHRS, CDR2 YFSETQ. CDR3 size: 15 residues. The CDR3 DNA reads as TGCGCCAGCAGCTATACGACAGGGGAGGGGTCTGAAGCTTTCTTT. Translation: CASSYTTGEGSEAFF.

This clone occurred a few times. The rearrangement links TRBV18 to TRBJ2-7; D is undetermined. Germline V gene sequence: CDR1 KGHSH, CDR2 LQKENI. The CDR3 runs 13 residues. Trimming removed 2 bases at V and 3 bases at J, with 8 bases between. CDR3 sequence reads: CASSPEELYEQYF. Here the CDR3 DNA reads TGTGCCAGCTCACCAGAGGAGCTCTACGAGCAGTACTTC.